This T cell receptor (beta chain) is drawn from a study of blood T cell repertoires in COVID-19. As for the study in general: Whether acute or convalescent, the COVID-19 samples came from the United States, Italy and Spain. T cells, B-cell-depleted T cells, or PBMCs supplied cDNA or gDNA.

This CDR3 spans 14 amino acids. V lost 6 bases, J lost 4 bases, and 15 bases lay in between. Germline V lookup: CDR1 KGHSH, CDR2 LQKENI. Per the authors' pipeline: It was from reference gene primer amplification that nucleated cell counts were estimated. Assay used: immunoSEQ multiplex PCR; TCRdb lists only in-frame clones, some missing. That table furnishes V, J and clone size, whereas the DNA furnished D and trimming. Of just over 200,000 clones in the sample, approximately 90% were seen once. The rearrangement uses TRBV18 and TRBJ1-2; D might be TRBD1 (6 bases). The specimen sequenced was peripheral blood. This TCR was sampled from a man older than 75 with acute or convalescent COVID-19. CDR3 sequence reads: CASSETRGFYGYTF. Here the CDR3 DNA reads TGTGCCAGCTCCGAGACGAGGGGGTTCTATGGCTACACCTTC.